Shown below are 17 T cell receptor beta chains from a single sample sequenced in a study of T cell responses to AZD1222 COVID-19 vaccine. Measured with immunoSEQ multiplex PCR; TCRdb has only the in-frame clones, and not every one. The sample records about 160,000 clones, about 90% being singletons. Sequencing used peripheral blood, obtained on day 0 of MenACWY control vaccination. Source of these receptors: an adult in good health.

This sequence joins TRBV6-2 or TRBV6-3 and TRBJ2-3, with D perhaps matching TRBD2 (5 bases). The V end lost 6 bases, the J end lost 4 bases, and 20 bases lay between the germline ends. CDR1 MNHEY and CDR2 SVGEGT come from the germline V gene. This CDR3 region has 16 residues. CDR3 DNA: TGTGCCAGCAGCCCCCTTAGTGGGAGTGAAGCAGATACGCAGTATTTT. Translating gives CASSPLSGSEADTQYF.

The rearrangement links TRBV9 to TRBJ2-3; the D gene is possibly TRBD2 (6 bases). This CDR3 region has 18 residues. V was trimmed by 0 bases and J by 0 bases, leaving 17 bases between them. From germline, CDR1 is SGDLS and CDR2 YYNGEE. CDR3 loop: CASSVGGGELPSTDTQYF. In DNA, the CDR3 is TGTGCCAGCAGCGTAGGCGGCGGGGAGTTACCAAGCACAGATACGCAGTATTTT.

CDR3 coding DNA: TGTGCCAGCAGCTTAAGACTAGCGGGAGGGGGGAAAAACATTCAGTACTTC. It translates to CASSLRLAGGGKNIQYF. J is TRBJ2-4 and V is TRBV13; TRBD2 agrees at 14 bases. Germline V gene sequence: CDR1 PRHDT, CDR2 FYEKMQ (reference sequence). V gave up 2 bases and J gave up 4 bases; unmatched junction bases: 4. This CDR3 is built from 17 residues.

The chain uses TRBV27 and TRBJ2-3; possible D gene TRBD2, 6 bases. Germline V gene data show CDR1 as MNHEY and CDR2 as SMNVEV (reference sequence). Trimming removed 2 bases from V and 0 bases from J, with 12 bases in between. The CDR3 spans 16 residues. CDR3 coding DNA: TGTGCCAGCAGTTTACGGTACGGGACTAGCACAGATACGCAGTATTTT. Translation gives CASSLRYGTSTDTQYF.

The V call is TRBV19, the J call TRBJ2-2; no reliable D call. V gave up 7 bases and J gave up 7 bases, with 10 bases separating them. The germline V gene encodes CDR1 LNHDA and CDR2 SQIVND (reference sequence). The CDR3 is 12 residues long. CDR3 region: CASTTLGGELFF. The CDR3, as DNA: TGTGCCAGTACTACCCTTGGCGGGGAGCTGTTTTTT.

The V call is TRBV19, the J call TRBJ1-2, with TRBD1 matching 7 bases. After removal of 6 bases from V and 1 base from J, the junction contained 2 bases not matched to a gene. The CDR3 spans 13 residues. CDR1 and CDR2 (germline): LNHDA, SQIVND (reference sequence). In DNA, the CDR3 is TGTGCCAGTAGAACAGGGGATAACTATGGCTACACCTTC. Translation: CASRTGDNYGYTF. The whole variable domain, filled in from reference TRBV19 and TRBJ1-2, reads DGGITQSPKYLFRKEGQNVTLSCEQNLNHDAMYWYRQDPGQGLRLIYYSQIVNDFQKGDIAEGYSVSREKKESFPLTVTSAQKNPTAFYLCASRTGDNYGYTFGSGTRLTVV.

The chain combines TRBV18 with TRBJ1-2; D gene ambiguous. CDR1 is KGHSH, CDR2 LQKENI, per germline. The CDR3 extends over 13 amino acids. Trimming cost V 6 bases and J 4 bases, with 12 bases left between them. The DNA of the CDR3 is TGTGCCAGCTCGCAGACGGAGACCTATGGCTACACCTTC. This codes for CASSQTETYGYTF. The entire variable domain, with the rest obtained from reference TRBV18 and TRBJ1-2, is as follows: NAGVMQNPRHLVRRRGQEARLRCSPMKGHSHVYWYRQLPEEGLKFMVYLQKENIIDESGMPKERFSAEFPKEGPSILRIQQVVRGDSAAYFCASSQTETYGYTFGSGTRLTVV.

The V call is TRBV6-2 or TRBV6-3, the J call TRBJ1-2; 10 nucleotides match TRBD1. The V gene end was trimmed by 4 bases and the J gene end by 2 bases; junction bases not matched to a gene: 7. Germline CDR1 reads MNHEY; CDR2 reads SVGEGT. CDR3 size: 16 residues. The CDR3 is CASSWSGTGVNYGYTF. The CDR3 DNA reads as TGTGCCAGCAGTTGGTCCGGGACAGGGGTGAACTATGGCTACACCTTC.

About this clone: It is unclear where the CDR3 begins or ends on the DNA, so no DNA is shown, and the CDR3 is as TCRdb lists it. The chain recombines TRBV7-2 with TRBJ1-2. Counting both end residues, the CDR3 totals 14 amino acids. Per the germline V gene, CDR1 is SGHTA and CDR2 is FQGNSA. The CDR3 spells CASSLSGPGYGYTF.

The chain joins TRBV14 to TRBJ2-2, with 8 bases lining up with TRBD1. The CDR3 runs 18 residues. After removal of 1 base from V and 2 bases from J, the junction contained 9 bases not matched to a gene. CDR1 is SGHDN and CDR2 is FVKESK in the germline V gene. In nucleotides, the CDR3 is TGTGCCAGCAGCCAAGGAAAGGGTGGGACAGGAAACACCGGGGAGCTGTTTTTT. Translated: CASSQGKGGTGNTGELFF.

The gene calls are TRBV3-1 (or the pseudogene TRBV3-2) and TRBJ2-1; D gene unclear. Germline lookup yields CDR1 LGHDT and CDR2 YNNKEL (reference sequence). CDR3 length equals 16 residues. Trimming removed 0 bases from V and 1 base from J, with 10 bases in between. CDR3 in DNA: TGTGCCAGCAGCCAAGATCCCCCGGATTCCTACAATGAGCAGTTCTTC. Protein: CASSQDPPDSYNEQFF.

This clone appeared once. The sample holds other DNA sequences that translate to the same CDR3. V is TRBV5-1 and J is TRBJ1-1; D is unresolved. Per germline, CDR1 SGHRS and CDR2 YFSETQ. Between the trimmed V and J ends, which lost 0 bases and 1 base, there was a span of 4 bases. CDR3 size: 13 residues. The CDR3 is CASSLGPNTEAFF. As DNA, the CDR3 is TGCGCCAGCAGCTTGGGACCGAACACTGAAGCTTTCTTT.

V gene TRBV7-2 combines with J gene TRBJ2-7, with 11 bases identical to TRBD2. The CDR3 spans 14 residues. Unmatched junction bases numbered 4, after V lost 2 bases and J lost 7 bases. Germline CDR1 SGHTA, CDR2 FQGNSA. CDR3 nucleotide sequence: TGTGCCAGCAGCTTACAACTAGCGGGAGTGGAGCAGTACTTC. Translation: CASSLQLAGVEQYF.

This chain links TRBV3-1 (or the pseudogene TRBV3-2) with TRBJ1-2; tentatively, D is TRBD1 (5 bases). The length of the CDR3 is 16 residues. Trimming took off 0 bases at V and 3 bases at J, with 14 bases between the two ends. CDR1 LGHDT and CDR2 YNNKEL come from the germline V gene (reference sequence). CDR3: CASSQDRGGFDYGYTF. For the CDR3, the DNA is TGTGCCAGCAGCCAAGATCGTGGGGGATTCGACTATGGCTACACCTTC.

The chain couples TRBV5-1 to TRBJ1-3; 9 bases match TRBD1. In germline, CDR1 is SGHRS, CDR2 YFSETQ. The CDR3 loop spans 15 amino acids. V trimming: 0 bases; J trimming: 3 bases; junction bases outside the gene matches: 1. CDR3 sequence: CASSLGDRVGNTIYF. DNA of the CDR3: TGCGCCAGCAGCTTGGGGGACAGGGTTGGAAACACCATATATTTT.

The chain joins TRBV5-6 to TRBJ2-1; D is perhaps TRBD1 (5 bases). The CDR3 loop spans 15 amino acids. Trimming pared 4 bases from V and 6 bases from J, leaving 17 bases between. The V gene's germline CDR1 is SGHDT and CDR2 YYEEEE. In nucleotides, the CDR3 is TGTGCCAGCAGCCCAGACAGATCTCCCCTCAATGAGCAGTTCTTC. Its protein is CASSPDRSPLNEQFF.

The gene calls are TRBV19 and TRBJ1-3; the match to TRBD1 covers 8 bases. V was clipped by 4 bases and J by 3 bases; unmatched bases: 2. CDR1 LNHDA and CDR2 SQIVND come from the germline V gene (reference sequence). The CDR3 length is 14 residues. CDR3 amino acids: CASSRTGSGNTIYF. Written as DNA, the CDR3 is TGTGCCAGTAGTAGGACAGGGAGTGGAAACACCATATATTTT.